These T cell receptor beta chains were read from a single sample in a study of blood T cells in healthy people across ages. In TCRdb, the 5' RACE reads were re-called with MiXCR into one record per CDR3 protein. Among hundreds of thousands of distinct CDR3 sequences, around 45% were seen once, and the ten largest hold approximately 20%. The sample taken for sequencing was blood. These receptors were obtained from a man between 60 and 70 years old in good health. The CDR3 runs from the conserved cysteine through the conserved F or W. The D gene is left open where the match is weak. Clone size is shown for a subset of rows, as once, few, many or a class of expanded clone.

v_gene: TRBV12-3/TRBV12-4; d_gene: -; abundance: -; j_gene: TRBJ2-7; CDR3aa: CASKGGTGGGEQYF; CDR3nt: TGTGCCAGCAAAGGGGGAACAGGAGGTGGCGAGCAGTACTTC
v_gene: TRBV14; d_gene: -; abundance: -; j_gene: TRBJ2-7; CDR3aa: CASSQRFEQYF; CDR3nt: TGTGCCAGCAGCCAAAGGTTCGAGCAGTACTTC
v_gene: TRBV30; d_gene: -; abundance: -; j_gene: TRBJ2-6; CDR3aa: CAWSLPSNEANVLTF; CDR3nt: TGTGCCTGGAGCCTTCCATCCAACGAGGCCAACGTCCTGACTTTC
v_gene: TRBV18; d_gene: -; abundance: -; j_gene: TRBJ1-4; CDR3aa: CASSKRSDFATNEKLFF; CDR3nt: TGTGCCAGCTCAAAAAGGTCCGATTTTGCAACTAATGAAAAACTGTTTTTT
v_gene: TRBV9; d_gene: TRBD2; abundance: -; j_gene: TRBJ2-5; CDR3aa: CASSGYSGGMGETQYF; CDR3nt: TGTGCCAGCAGCGGATATAGCGGGGGAATGGGAGAGACCCAGTACTTC
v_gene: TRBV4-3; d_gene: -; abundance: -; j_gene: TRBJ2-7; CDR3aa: CASSQDLTEGQGYEQYF; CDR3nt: TGCGCCAGCAGCCAAGACCTGACAGAGGGCCAAGGGTACGAGCAGTACTTC
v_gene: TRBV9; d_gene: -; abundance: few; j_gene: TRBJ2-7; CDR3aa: CASSVGTATYEQYF; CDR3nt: TGTGCCAGCAGCGTAGGGACAGCAACCTACGAGCAGTACTTC
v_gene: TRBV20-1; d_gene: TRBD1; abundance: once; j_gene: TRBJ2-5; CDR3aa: CSADRDSRLQETQYF; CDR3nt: TGCAGTGCCGACCGGGACAGCAGGCTTCAAGAGACCCAGTACTTC
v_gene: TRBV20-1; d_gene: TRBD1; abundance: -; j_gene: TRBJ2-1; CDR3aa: CSATRGTGNNEQFF; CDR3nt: TGCAGTGCCACGAGGGGGACAGGGAACAATGAGCAGTTCTTC
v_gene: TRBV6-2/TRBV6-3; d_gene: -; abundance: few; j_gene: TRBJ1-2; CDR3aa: CASTPWGESYGYTF; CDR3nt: TGTGCCAGCACCCCTTGGGGGGAGAGTTACGGCTACACCTTC
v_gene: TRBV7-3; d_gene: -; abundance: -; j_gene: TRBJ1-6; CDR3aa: CASSAGVSPLHF; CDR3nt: TGTGCCAGCAGCGCAGGGGTCTCACCCCTCCACTTT
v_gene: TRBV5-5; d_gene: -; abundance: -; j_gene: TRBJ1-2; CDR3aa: CASSLREFNYGYTF; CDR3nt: TGTGCCAGCAGCTTGCGGGAGTTCAACTATGGCTACACCTTC
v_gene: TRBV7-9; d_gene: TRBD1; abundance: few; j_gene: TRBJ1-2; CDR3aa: CASSPRTGFGYGYTF; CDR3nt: TGTGCCAGCAGCCCCCGGACAGGGTTCGGCTATGGCTACACCTTC
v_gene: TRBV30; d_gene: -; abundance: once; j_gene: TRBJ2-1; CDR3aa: CAWSVGDSYQEQFF; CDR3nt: TGTGCCTGGAGTGTGGGAGACTCCTACCAAGAGCAGTTCTTC
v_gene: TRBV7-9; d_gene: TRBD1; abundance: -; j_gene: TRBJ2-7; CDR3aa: CASSHEGQGISYEQYF; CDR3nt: TGTGCCAGCAGCCATGAAGGACAGGGGATCTCCTACGAGCAGTACTTC
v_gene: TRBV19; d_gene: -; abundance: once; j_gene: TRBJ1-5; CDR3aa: CASRPVGSSNQPQHF; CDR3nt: TGTGCCAGTAGACCCGTGGGGAGCAGCAATCAGCCCCAGCATTTT
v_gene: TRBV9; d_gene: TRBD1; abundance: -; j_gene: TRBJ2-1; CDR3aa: CASSATDRAPYNEQFF; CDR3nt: TGTGCCAGCAGCGCGACGGACAGGGCTCCCTACAATGAGCAGTTCTTC
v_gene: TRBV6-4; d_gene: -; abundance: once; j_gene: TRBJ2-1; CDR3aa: CASSKSSGGSYNEQFF; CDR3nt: TGTGCCAGCAGTAAGAGTAGCGGAGGTTCCTACAATGAGCAGTTCTTC
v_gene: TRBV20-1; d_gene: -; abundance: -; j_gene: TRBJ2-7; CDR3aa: CSAEKDYEQYF; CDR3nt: TGCAGTGCCGAGAAGGACTACGAGCAGTACTTC
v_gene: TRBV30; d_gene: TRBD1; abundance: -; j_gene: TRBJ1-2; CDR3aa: CAWGEGQGGYGYTF; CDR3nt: TGTGCCTGGGGAGAGGGACAGGGCGGGTATGGCTACACCTTC
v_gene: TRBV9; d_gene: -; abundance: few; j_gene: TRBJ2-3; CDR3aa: CASSVELIDTQYF; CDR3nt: TGTGCCAGCAGCGTAGAGTTGATAGATACGCAGTATTTT
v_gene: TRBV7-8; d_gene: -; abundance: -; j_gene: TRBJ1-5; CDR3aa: CASSLSGFPGDQPQHF; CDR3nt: TGTGCCAGCAGCTTATCCGGTTTTCCCGGTGATCAGCCCCAGCATTTT
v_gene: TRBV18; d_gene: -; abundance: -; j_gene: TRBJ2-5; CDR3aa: CASSPATGTRETQYF; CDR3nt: TGTGCCAGCTCACCTGCAACGGGCACGAGAGAGACCCAGTACTTC
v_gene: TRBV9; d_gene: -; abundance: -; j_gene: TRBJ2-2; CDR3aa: CASSAQGKSTGELFF; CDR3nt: TGTGCCAGCAGCGCCCAGGGGAAGAGCACCGGGGAGCTGTTTTTT
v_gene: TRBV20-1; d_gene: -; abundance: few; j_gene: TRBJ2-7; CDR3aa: CSARGGVDYEQYF; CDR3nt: TGCAGTGCTAGAGGGGGCGTAGACTACGAGCAGTACTTC
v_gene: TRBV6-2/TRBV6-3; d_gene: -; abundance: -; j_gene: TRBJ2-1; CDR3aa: CASQVGLGHISYEQFF; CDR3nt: TGTGCCAGCCAAGTAGGTCTAGGACACATCTCCTACGAGCAGTTCTTC
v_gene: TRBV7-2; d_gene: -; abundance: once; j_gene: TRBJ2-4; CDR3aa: CASSLRSDNEQYF; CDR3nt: TGTGCCAGCAGTTTACGGTCAGACAATGAGCAGTACTTC
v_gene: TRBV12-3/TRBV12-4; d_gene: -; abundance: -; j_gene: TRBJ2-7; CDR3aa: CASSLGGASYEQCF; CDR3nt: TGTGCCAGCAGTTTGGGGGGCGCCTCCTACGAGCAGTGCTTC